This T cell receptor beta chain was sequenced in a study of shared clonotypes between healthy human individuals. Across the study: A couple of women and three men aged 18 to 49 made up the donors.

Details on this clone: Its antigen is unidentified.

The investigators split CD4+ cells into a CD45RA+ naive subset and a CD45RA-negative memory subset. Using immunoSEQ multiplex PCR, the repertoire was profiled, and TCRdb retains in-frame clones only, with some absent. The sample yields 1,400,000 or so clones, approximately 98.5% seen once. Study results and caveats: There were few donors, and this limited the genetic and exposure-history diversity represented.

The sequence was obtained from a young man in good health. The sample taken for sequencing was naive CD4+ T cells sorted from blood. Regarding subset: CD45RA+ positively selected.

The CDR3 nucleotides are TGTGCCAGCAGTTCCAGGACTAGCCCGCACATTCAGTACTTC. It is translated as CASSSRTSPHIQYF. This sequence joins TRBV6-5 and TRBJ2-4; 8 bases are shared with TRBD2. The germline V gene encodes CDR1 MNHEY and CDR2 SVGAGI. V dropped 4 bases and J dropped 8; count of bases not matched to a gene: 7. The CDR3 contains 14 residues.